The TCR beta chain under discussion was sequenced for a study of T cells after yellow fever vaccination. Notes on the study in general: A weaker but faster secondary response was observed, peaking on day 5 versus 15. Abundant contaminating clonotypes from the bulk population could appear in FACS-sorted repertoires. Clones that expanded after primary vaccination mostly reappeared after the booster (approximately 96% CD4, 70% to 90% CD8).

From germline, CDR1 is SEHNR and CDR2 FQNEAQ (reference sequence). The CDR3 sequence is 15 residues long. V was pared by 6 bases and J by 2 bases, with 9 bases of the junction left unmatched. This clonotype was picked up a small number of times. No antigen is known for it. Generation of TCR cDNA used 5'RACE template switching (which added a universal primer site and UMIs). One entry per CDR3 protein, called by TCRdb with MiXCR from the 5' RACE reads. Of 250,000 to 400,000 distinct CDR3 sequences listed, roughly 4.3% are singletons. The chain combines TRBV7-9 with TRBJ2-5; 7 bases are a match to TRBD1. The source material was PBMCs, sampled 5 days after the yellow fever booster vaccination. The receptor's source is a man younger than 30 who received the YFV17D yellow fever vaccine. CDR3 nucleotides: TGTGCCAGCAGTCAAACCGGGACAGATCAAGAGACCCAGTACTTC. This translates into CASSQTGTDQETQYF.